This T cell receptor (beta chain) was recovered during a study of cytomegalovirus exposure and HLA in healthy donors (dated by TCRdb to about 2017). For the study in its entirety: An earlier analysis of several hundred of the donors reported approximately 270 Gb of sequence data and 100 million to 140 million unique TCR beta sequences from about 179 million T cells. Roughly 300 gigabases of sequencing data and around 87 million unique TCR sequences were included in an early release covering roughly 700 HLA-typed donors. Of the roughly 400 genotyped donors, 65% to 90% were placed in the genetic ancestry cluster associated with self-reported Caucasian donors. The study aimed to test whether signatures of past pathogen exposure could be identified by cataloging public T cell receptors. The study used immunosequencing to profile the T cell repertoires of about 670 subjects and linked those repertoires to cytomegalovirus serostatus. Along with the roughly 670-subject first cohort, a separate validation cohort of some 130 different subjects was used. High-throughput TCR immunosequencing, statistical association of individual TCRs with disease status, and machine learning were combined to predict cytomegalovirus infection status. A later analysis re-examined previously published TCR beta repertoires from hundreds of donors and added high-resolution HLA genotyping to investigate patterns of TCR occurrence. In the later analysis, no new phenotypic data were used to find candidate immune exposures; instead, reliance was placed on TCR beta sequences and their occurrence across donors. In an earlier analysis of 500 to 650 of the donors, high-throughput TCR beta sequencing was used to judge whether each TCR beta V gene segment behaved as functional or pseudogenic. Donor age, sex, ethnicity and CMV serostatus were compiled alongside the repertoire data. A later genetic analysis used genome-wide SNP genotypes for about 65% of the 666 donors, treating that subset as a discovery cohort. Every repertoire in the discovery cohort had been generated on one and the same sequencing platform. HLA typing included class I and class II loci at four-digit resolution. Typing coverage varied by locus: roughly 629-630 donors for A, B, C, DRB1 and DQB1; under 550 for DQA1; about 570 for DPA1; approximately 450 for DPB1. Five DR-DQ haplotypes were handled as single units for association and clustering because linkage in the cohort was strong. Across under 500 genotyped donors of the cohort, an average of approximately 200,000 unique TCR beta nucleotide sequences per donor were sequenced, and roughly 17% of those sequences were non-productive. Results the study describes overall, beyond this receptor: Most TCR sequences were seen in very few donors, while some public TCRs were found in many individuals. A later analysis reported that several top co-occurrence clusters appeared linked to parvovirus B19, influenza, CMV and Epstein-Barr virus. The 87-base-pair reads could not distinguish some IMGT-functional V segments, including TRBV6-2 and TRBV6-3, so those segments were excluded. A later genetic analysis associated a missense DCLRE1C variant with V-gene and J-gene trimming of TCR beta chains, and an independent cohort replicated the association. According to a later genetic analysis, donors in an Asian-associated ancestry cluster had fewer N-insertions in productive TCRs than the approximately 690-donor mean. Sequencing depth was assumed to be roughly uniform across donors in the presence/absence analyses, though that assumption may not hold. In an earlier analysis of some 550 of the donors, most TCR beta V segments were observed in productive rearrangements about 87% or about 30% of the time, broadly matching IMGT annotations. A later analysis found that TCR association rates varied across HLA loci, with DRB1 alleles showing the most associated TCRs and HLA-C alleles the fewest. CMV serostatus was the only immune exposure information available for the cohort. The earlier analysis of approximately 590 of the donors excluded 15 to 20 rarely observed V segments, including chromosome 9 orphons, because counts were too low. At a false discovery rate of 0.05, a later analysis linked roughly 17,000 TCR beta sequences to specific HLA alleles. In a later analysis, HLA-associated TCR beta chains showed more clonal expansion and lower generation probabilities than non-associated chains that were equally common. A cluster of highly shared sequence variants was judged likely to represent a technical artifact of the sequencing pipeline. The cohort was sequenced for TCR beta chains only, and without alpha or paired-chain data the features that could be detected were limited. According to the authors, the approach could potentially be generalized to other disease states and immunological phenotypes. HLA typing was unavailable for some donors at each locus, so association tests used only the typed subset. The classifier was reported to diagnose cytomegalovirus status with high specificity and sensitivity in both the original and validation cohorts. When HLA alleles, especially DR and DQ, strongly co-occurred, TCR associations were difficult to assign to individual alleles. A few of the identified cytomegalovirus-associated TCR beta chains were confirmed in vitro to be specific for cytomegalovirus antigens. A further reported finding was that TCR beta sequences accurately predicted the HLA-A and HLA-B alleles for most subjects in the first cohort. Linkage disequilibrium might explain the correlated functional status among segregating V segments, but an unknown experimental factor could not be ruled out. A total of 164 TCR beta chains were listed by the study as associated with cytomegalovirus. Most CMV-associated TCR beta chains appeared to be HLA-restricted in a later analysis, and the HLA associations seemed to be driven largely by CMV exposure.

Libraries were prepared through the immunoSEQ multiplex PCR assay. For the multiplex PCR, a mixture combining 60 forward primers for TCR Vbeta segments and 13 reverse primers for TCR Jbeta segments was used. The CDR3 region of rearranged TCR beta genes was amplified from genomic DNA with a multiplex PCR assay. The Illumina HiSeq System was used to sequence the amplified TCR beta libraries as 87-base-pair reads. The source study handled its data this way. A later analysis tallied about 77 million unique TCR beta chains across the 700 or so repertoires, and about 12 million of those chains were shared by two or more donors. Raw reads were error-corrected and collapsed into unique sequences by a nearest-neighbor algorithm in which closely related sequences were merged to remove PCR and sequencing errors. V, D and J gene segments were assigned by aligning CDR3 sequences to IMGT reference sequences. Each retained sequence needed at least a six-nucleotide match to both a V gene segment and a J gene segment. Rearrangements were called productive when the CDR3 lacked stop codons and stayed in frame with V and J; all others were non-productive. CDR3 was defined according to IMGT convention as the region running from the second conserved V-encoded cysteine to the conserved J-encoded phenylalanine. The earlier analysis of 550 to 650 of the donors excluded any sequence lacking an unambiguous match to a single V gene segment. In an earlier analysis of around 590 of the donors, a V segment was called functional when productive rearrangements were above 56.7%, and segregating when the standard deviation between donors exceeded 5%. A statistical classification framework was developed to diagnose cytomegalovirus status using the catalog of TCR beta chain sequences. In a later analysis, TCR nucleotide sequences were compared against IMGT/GENE-DB human TR gene sequences so that V and J genes could be assigned. A later analysis assigned CDR3 sequences and most-parsimonious VDJ recombination scenarios with the TCRdist pipeline. In a later analysis, every TCR beta chain was defined by the combination of its CDR3 amino acid sequence and its V-gene family, and reads without a unique V-gene family were dropped. A later analysis removed 450 to 600 highly shared, low-generation-probability nucleotide sequences to deal with suspected cross-contamination and a sequencing artifact. For each public chain, a later analysis derived a clonal expansion index from normalized ranks of inferred template counts within each repertoire. In a later analysis, generation probabilities were computed using a VDJ recombination model fitted to out-of-frame rearrangements, and the results were checked against IGoR. In a later analysis, TCR-TCR, TCR-HLA and TCR-CMV co-occurrence was scored with hypergeometric tests, and a repertoire-size bias correction was applied to TCR pairs. A later analysis estimated false discovery rates by permuting HLA or CMV assignments 20 times. In a later analysis, co-occurring TCRs were grouped using DBSCAN, and TCRdist sequence similarity was added for clustering within HLA-allele-positive subsets. For co-occurrence clustering, repertoires with fewer than 30,000 or more than 120,000 public chains were excluded, along with about five repertoires with anomalous nucleotide sharing. The table was pulled from immuneACCESS by TCRdb, which kept in-frame rearrangements only. Such tables lose some clones; where checked, under half of the loss comes from unresolved V genes, and the rest has no known cause. From that table come the V and J calls and clone size; the DNA was used to work out D and trimming. For this sample there are 75,000 to 100,000 clones; around 79% appear just once. 2.5% to 3% of the sample goes to the ten largest clones.

In regard to this clone: Its recognized antigen is unknown. Base qualities were left out, and no much larger clone turns up one base away.

V loses 2 bases of germline sequence and J loses 3 bases, and the interval between the two ends is 14 bases. The CDR3 starts with the cysteine, ends with the phenylalanine, and has 16 residues. Only CDR3 DNA is held: 48 bases, read in frame from base 1. Per the germline V gene, SGHVS is the CDR1 and FQNEAQ is the CDR2. In total, more than 500 healthy bone marrow donors made up the cohort. At the time of sampling, all cohort members were nominally healthy, though unrecorded immune exposures were likely present. The donor was CMV seropositive and was included in the group of 250 to 300 seropositive cohort members. Each donor provided a peripheral blood sample, and peripheral blood mononuclear cells were used for TCR beta sequencing. Genomic DNA extraction from the blood cell samples was performed with the Qiagen DNeasy Blood Extraction Kit.

The chain is assembled from TRBV7-8 and TRBJ2-1, with TRBD2 perhaps the D gene, on 5 matching bases. This TCR was recovered from a female donor in good health and CMV-seropositive. The sample consisted of PBMCs. In nucleotides, the sequence is TGTGCCAGCAGCTTATTAGGTCGGGGAAGCTACAATGAGCAGTTCTTC. The resulting protein is CASSLLGRGSYNEQFF.